This TCR beta chain comes out of a study of blood T cell repertoires in COVID-19. This clone was picked up one time. Methods used by the authors: Reference gene primer amplification gave estimated nucleated cell counts. Some clones are missing from TCRdb's copy, which holds only in-frame ones; the method was immunoSEQ multiplex PCR. The D gene and trimming were derived from the DNA, and the V and J assignments and clone size from that table. In the table there are over 50,000 clones, 85% to 90% of which are singletons. This TCR was recovered from a human donor in a cohort sampled during active COVID-19. The sample taken for sequencing was peripheral blood.

The CDR3 DNA is TGTGCCAGCAGTTCCGCGGGACTAGCGGGCGGAGCCCACGAGCAGTACTTC. Protein sequence: CASSSAGLAGGAHEQYF. The chain combines TRBV27 with TRBJ2-7; 12 nucleotides match TRBD2. Per the germline V gene, CDR1 is MNHEY and CDR2 is SMNVEV (reference sequence). The CDR3 spans 17 residues. V lost 4 bases and J lost 5; bases outside the gene matches: 12.